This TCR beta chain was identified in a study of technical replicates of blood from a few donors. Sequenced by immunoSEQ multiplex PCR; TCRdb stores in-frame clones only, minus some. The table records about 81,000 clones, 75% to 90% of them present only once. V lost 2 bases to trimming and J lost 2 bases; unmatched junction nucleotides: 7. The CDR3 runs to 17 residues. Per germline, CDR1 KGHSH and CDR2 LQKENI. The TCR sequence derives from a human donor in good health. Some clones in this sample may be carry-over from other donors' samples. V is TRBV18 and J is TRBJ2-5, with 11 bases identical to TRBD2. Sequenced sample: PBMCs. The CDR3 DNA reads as TGTGCCAGCTCACCATTGGCGCTAGCGGGGGGTCAAGAGACCCAGTACTTC. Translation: CASSPLALAGGQETQYF.